The 28 T cell receptor beta chains presented below share a single source sample, sequenced in a study of blood T cell repertoires in COVID-19. Method: immunoSEQ multiplex PCR; TCRdb's copy keeps in-frame clones and lacks some. Here the sample spans some 120,000 clones, about 76% being singletons. The sequencing input was peripheral blood. Source of these receptors: an elderly man with acute or convalescent COVID-19.

The chain has TRBV6-5 and TRBJ2-7; 7 bases match TRBD1. The ends lost 5 bases at V and 0 bases at J; junction bases unmatched: 4. Germline V CDR1 and CDR2: MNHEY, SVGAGI. The CDR3 loop spans 14 amino acids. The CDR3: CASSQDRSSYEQYF. CDR3 nucleotides: TGTGCCAGCAGTCAGGACAGGAGCTCCTACGAGCAGTACTTC.

The chain combines TRBV5-1 with TRBJ2-2, with D possibly being TRBD1 (6 bases). Looked up from germline, CDR1 is SGHRS and CDR2 is YFSETQ. The V end was cut by 7 bases, the J end by 6 bases, with 16 bases between. The CDR3 runs to 14 residues. CDR3 protein: CASRILQGPGELFF. CDR3 nucleotides: TGCGCCAGCCGCATACTACAGGGTCCCGGGGAGCTGTTTTTT.

The chain uses TRBV5-1 and TRBJ2-5; perhaps TRBD2 as D (5 bases). Germline CDR1 and CDR2: SGHRS and YFSETQ. The CDR3 spans 13 residues. V was cut by 4 bases and J by 6 bases, with 13 bases left in between. In DNA, the CDR3 is TGCGCCAGCAGCCTTCTGGGAGAGAAGACCCAGTACTTC. Translation: CASSLLGEKTQYF.

The chain carries TRBV5-1 and TRBJ2-2; 7 bases align to TRBD2. This CDR3 comprises 17 residues. The germline V gene encodes CDR1 SGHRS and CDR2 YFSETQ. The ends lost 0 bases at V and 4 bases at J; junction bases unmatched: 9. CDR3 bases: TGCGCCAGCAGCTTGGACTTCGCGGGGGAGACCACCGGGGAGCTGTTTTTT. Its protein is CASSLDFAGETTGELFF.

The gene calls are TRBV19 and TRBJ1-1; perhaps TRBD1 as D (5 bases). Trimming took off 3 bases at V and 4 bases at J, with 12 bases between the two ends. Looked up from germline, CDR1 is LNHDA and CDR2 is SQIVND (reference sequence). This CDR3 is built from 14 residues. The chain's CDR3 is CASSMGEGFTEAFF. The CDR3 region has the DNA TGTGCCAGTAGTATGGGGGAGGGTTTCACTGAAGCTTTCTTT.

This rearrangement joins TRBV10-2 to TRBJ2-7; D gene ambiguous. V was pared by 8 bases and J by 6 bases, with 8 bases between. This CDR3 is built from 10 residues. The germline V gene encodes CDR1 WSHSY and CDR2 SAAADI. The CDR3 region is CASGGLEQYF. Written as DNA, the CDR3 is TGCGCCAGCGGTGGGCTCGAGCAGTACTTC.

The gene calls are TRBV14 and TRBJ2-7; 10 bases match TRBD1. The CDR3 is 15 amino acids. Trimming removed 4 bases from V and 4 bases from J; junction bases left unmatched: 7. Germline CDR1 SGHDN, CDR2 FVKESK. In DNA form, the CDR3 reads TGTGCCAGCAGCCTGATGACAGGGGGCAGGTACGAGCAGTACTTC. This gives the protein CASSLMTGGRYEQYF.

On this clone itself: Germline and junction disagree at one end, which may indicate a read error. V is TRBV7-7 and J is TRBJ2-5, with 9 bases identical to TRBD2. Germline-derived CDR1 and CDR2 are SSHAT and FNYEAQ (reference sequence). The CDR3 is made up of 17 amino acids. CDR3 sequence: CASSLAVTSGFTQTQYF. CDR3 nucleotides: TGTGCTAGCAGCTTAGCGGTGACTAGCGGTTTCACGCAGACCCAGTACTTC.

J is TRBJ1-6 and V is TRBV5-4, with 10 nucleotides matching TRBD1. Trimming took 5 bases from V and 6 from J; bases not matched to a gene: 2. Germline-derived CDR1 and CDR2 are SGHNT and YYREEE (reference sequence). This CDR3 contains 14 residues. The CDR3 nucleotides read TGTGCCAGCAGGACAGGGGGCAGTAATTCACCCCTCCACTTT. Translating gives CASRTGGSNSPLHF.

This clone has just a few counts. The chain uses TRBV6-1 and TRBJ2-5; TRBD1 matches at 8 bases. The length of the CDR3 is 14 residues. The germline CDR1 and CDR2 sequences are MNHNS and SASEGT. The V and J ends lost 1 base and 5 bases, in that order; junction bases with no gene match: 3. The CDR3 loop reads CASSEGTGGETQYF. CDR3 in DNA: TGTGCCAGCAGTGAAGGAACAGGGGGGGAGACCCAGTACTTC.

The J gene is TRBJ2-3, the V gene TRBV5-1; D ambiguous. The germline V gene has CDR1 SGHRS and CDR2 YFSETQ. The CDR3 is 15 residues long. The germline V and J ends were trimmed by 0 bases and 0 bases, with 8 bases remaining between them. CDR3 loop: CASSLDGISTDTQYF. CDR3 bases: TGCGCCAGCAGCTTGGACGGTATTAGCACAGATACGCAGTATTTT.

The chain recombines TRBV7-5 with TRBJ2-3; the table's D call, TRBD1, has no DNA check behind it. TRBV7-5 is a known pseudogene. The CDR3 is made up of 15 amino acids. The CDR3 DNA reads TGTGCCAGAAGCTCAATACAGAAAAGCACAGATACGCAGTATTTT. Protein sequence: CARSSIQKSTDTQYF.

The chain recombines TRBV19 with TRBJ2-3; 7 nucleotides align to TRBD1. This CDR3 is built from 14 residues. Germline V gene sequence: CDR1 LNHDA, CDR2 SQIVND (reference sequence). V was pared by 4 bases and J by 9 bases, with 10 bases of the junction left unmatched. The CDR3 here is CASSTRTGRGTQYF. The CDR3 DNA is TGTGCCAGTAGTACTAGGACAGGCAGGGGGACGCAGTATTTT.

This clone was observed at least ten times. This sequence joins TRBV5-1 and TRBJ2-7, with TRBD2 matching over 7 bases. Trimming removed 4 bases from V and 0 bases from J; junction bases left unmatched: 1. This CDR3 comprises 13 residues. Germline V gives CDR1 SGHRS, CDR2 YFSETQ. This chain's CDR3 is CASSRTSSYEQYF. CDR3 sequence (DNA): TGCGCCAGCAGCCGGACTAGCTCCTACGAGCAGTACTTC.

The chain combines TRBV3-1 (or the pseudogene TRBV3-2) with TRBJ2-2; TRBD2 aligns across 7 bases. The germline gives CDR1 LGHDT, CDR2 YNNKEL (reference sequence). The J segment lost 11 bases and the V segment lost 3 bases, leaving 15 bases of the junction unmatched. This CDR3 region has 16 residues. In DNA, the CDR3 is TGTGCCAGCAGCCAGGGCACTAGACTGTGGGGGGGAGAGCTGTTTTTT. This translates into CASSQGTRLWGGELFF.

The chain is built from TRBV4-1 and TRBJ2-5, with 9 bases fitting TRBD1. V lost 3 bases, J lost 2 bases, and 10 bases stayed unmatched. The CDR3 has 17 residues. The germline V gene has CDR1 MGHRA and CDR2 YSYEKL. CDR3 protein: CASSQLPQGTGQETQYF. DNA of the CDR3: TGCGCCAGCAGCCAGCTCCCACAAGGGACAGGGCAAGAGACCCAGTACTTC.

The chain links TRBV5-1 to TRBJ1-2; 12 bases fit TRBD1. The CDR3 runs 15 residues. The germline gives CDR1 SGHRS, CDR2 YFSETQ. V shed 0 bases, J shed 7 bases, and the junction held 4 bases outside the gene matches. The CDR3 region has the DNA TGCGCCAGCAGCTTGGTGGGACAGGGGGCCAGTGGCTACACCTTC. Its protein is CASSLVGQGASGYTF.

In DNA, the CDR3 is TGTGCCAGCAGCGGTCCTAGCGGGGGGGAGACCCAGTACTTC. Translated, it gives CASSGPSGGETQYF. The rearrangement joins TRBV9 to TRBJ2-5; 11 nucleotides match TRBD2. CDR1 is SGDLS and CDR2 is YYNGEE in the germline V gene. V shed 3 bases, J shed 5 bases, and the junction held 3 bases outside the gene matches. The CDR3 has 14 amino acids.

This clone has just a few counts. The chain combines TRBV7-2 with TRBJ1-2; D is unresolved. Germline lookup yields CDR1 SGHTA and CDR2 FQGNSA. V dropped 1 base and J dropped 7 bases, with 13 bases sitting between them. The CDR3 has 14 amino acids. The chain's CDR3 is CASSLGAGRGGYTF. The DNA for the CDR3 is TGTGCCAGCAGCTTAGGGGCAGGCCGGGGTGGCTACACCTTC.

In its sample, this clone was seen a few times. The V and J genes are TRBV30 and TRBJ1-3; TRBD1 aligns across 8 bases. The CDR3 extends over 15 amino acids. V trimming: 2 bases; J trimming: 3 bases; junction bases outside the gene matches: 6. Looked up from germline, CDR1 is GTSNPN and CDR2 is SVGIG (reference sequence). The CDR3 here is CAWSQPGGIGNTIYF. The DNA for the CDR3 is TGTGCCTGGAGTCAGCCAGGGGGCATTGGAAACACCATATATTTT.

The CDR3 sequence is CASSLAAGVKGYPGELFF. The CDR3, as DNA: TGTGCCAGCAGCTTGGCCGCAGGGGTGAAGGGGTACCCCGGGGAGCTGTTTTTT. The chain has TRBV5-4 and TRBJ2-2; D possibly corresponds to TRBD1 (6 bases). The CDR3 is 18 amino acids. CDR1 and CDR2 (germline): SGHNT, YYREEE (reference sequence). Between the trimmed V and J ends, which lost 0 bases and 6 bases, there was a span of 21 bases.

J is TRBJ2-3 and V is TRBV28; weak D call: TRBD1 (5 bases). The CDR3 has 14 amino acids. Germline V gene sequence: CDR1 MDHEN, CDR2 SYDVKM. With 4 bases removed from V and 3 bases from J, the gap between germline ends came to 11 bases. The CDR3 nucleotides are TGTGCCAGCAGTTCCCCGTCAGGGACAGATACGCAGTATTTT. Its translation: CASSSPSGTDTQYF.

The V call is TRBV27, the J call TRBJ2-6, with D possibly being TRBD2 (6 bases). Trimming removed 4 bases at V and 2 bases at J, with 18 bases between. This CDR3 comprises 18 residues. Germline CDR1 is MNHEY and CDR2 is SMNVEV (reference sequence). The chain's CDR3 is CASSSRDFAHPGANVLTF. CDR3 in DNA: TGTGCCAGCAGTTCCCGGGACTTTGCCCATCCTGGGGCCAACGTCCTGACTTTC.

The chain is built from TRBV6-5 and TRBJ2-7; D gene unclear. The CDR3 sequence is 11 residues long. CDR1 is MNHEY and CDR2 is SVGAGI in the germline V gene. V gave up 6 bases and J gave up 1 base, with 4 bases separating them. CDR3 sequence reads: CASRQSYEQYF. CDR3 sequence (DNA): TGTGCCAGCAGACAGTCCTACGAGCAGTACTTC.

The V call is TRBV28, the J call TRBJ2-7, with 8 bases fitting TRBD1. In germline, CDR1 is MDHEN, CDR2 SYDVKM. Trimming at V came to 0 bases and at J to 3 bases, leaving 7 bases not matched to a gene. The CDR3 is made up of 16 amino acids. The CDR3: CASSLWGTGLNYEQYF. Here the CDR3 DNA reads TGTGCCAGCAGTTTATGGGGGACAGGATTGAACTACGAGCAGTACTTC.

The chain uses TRBV27 and TRBJ2-3, with TRBD2 as a possible D gene (5 bases). Trimming left V 4 bases short and J 6 bases short, with 11 bases between. Germline V gene lookup returns CDR1 MNHEY and CDR2 SMNVEV (reference sequence). CDR3 size: 13 residues. In DNA form, the CDR3 reads TGTGCCAGCAGTTCCTCCCGCGGGGATACGCAGTATTTT. Amino acids: CASSSSRGDTQYF.

The rearrangement uses TRBV14 and TRBJ2-1, with no clear D. The CDR3 consists of 15 residues. Trimming took 4 bases from V and 5 from J, leaving 15 bases between them. In germline, CDR1 is SGHDN, CDR2 FVKESK. This chain's CDR3 is CASSPVTRFHNEQFF. The CDR3 DNA is TGTGCCAGCAGCCCCGTGACGAGGTTCCACAATGAGCAGTTCTTC.

This sequence joins TRBV9 and TRBJ2-7, with D perhaps matching TRBD1 (5 bases). V was pared by 0 bases and J by 0 bases, with 10 bases between. The CDR3 is 15 amino acids. Germline assignment: CDR1 SGDLS and CDR2 YYNGEE. CDR3 residues: CASSVGQGFSYEQYF. DNA for the CDR3: TGTGCCAGCAGCGTAGGCCAGGGTTTCTCCTACGAGCAGTACTTC.